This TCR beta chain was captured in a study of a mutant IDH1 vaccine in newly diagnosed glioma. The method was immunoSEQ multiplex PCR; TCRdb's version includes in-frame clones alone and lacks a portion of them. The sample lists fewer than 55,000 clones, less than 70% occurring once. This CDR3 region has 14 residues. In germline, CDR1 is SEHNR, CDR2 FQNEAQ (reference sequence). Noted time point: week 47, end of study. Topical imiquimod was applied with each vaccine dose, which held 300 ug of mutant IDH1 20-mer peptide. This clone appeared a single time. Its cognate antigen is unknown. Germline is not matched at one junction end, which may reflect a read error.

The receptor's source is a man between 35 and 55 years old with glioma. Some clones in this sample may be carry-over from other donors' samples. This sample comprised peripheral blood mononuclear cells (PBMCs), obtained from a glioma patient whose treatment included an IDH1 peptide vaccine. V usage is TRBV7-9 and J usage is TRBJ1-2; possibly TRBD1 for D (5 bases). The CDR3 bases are TGTGCCAGCAGCTTAGTAGGGGCTAACTTTGGCTACACCTTC. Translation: CASSLVGANFGYTF.